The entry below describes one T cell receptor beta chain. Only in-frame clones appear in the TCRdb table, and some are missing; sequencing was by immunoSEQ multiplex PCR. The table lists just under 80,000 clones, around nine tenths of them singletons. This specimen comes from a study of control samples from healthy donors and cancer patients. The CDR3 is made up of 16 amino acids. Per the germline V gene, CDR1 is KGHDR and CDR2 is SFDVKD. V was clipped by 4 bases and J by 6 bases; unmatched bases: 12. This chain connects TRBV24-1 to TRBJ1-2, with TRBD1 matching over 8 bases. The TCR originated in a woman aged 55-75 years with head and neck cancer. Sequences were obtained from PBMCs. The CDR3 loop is CATSESKTGGRDGYTF. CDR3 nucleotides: TGTGCCACCAGTGAATCTAAAACAGGGGGTAGGGATGGCTACACCTTC.